This entry describes one T cell receptor beta chain. Its cognate antigen is unknown. Treatment: roughly 19 received Ad26.COV2.S at low or high dose, single or two shots; about 5 received placebo; per-sample allocation not given. Samples analyzed were those drawn on day 63 after the first vaccine or placebo injection. Adults aged 18-55 years in Boston included the donor. This sample is drawn from a study of Ad26.COV2.S vaccination and SARS-CoV-2 variants. Study at large: Intramuscular Ad26.COV2.S doses were given once or twice, 56 days apart. Regarding the study as a whole: Reports say spike-specific CD8+ and CD4+ T cell responses covered substantial breadth after vaccination.

V shed 5 bases and J 2 bases; nucleotides not matched to a gene: 8. Germline CDR1 GTSNPN, CDR2 SVGIG (reference sequence). The CDR3 is 15 amino acids. Assay: immunoSEQ multiplex PCR; the TCRdb copy retains only in-frame clones and omits some. The table lists roughly 240,000 clones, 70% to 90% of them singletons. The TCR sequence derives from a person between 18 and 59 years old who received the Ad26.COV2.S COVID-19 vaccine or a placebo. The rearrangement uses TRBV30 and TRBJ2-7, with 11 bases fitting TRBD2. The sample here was peripheral blood, taken in a trial of Ad26.COV2.S vaccine versus placebo. CDR3 amino acids: CAWDPTGLAAYEQYF. CDR3 sequence (DNA): TGTGCCTGGGACCCAACGGGACTAGCGGCCTACGAGCAGTACTTC.